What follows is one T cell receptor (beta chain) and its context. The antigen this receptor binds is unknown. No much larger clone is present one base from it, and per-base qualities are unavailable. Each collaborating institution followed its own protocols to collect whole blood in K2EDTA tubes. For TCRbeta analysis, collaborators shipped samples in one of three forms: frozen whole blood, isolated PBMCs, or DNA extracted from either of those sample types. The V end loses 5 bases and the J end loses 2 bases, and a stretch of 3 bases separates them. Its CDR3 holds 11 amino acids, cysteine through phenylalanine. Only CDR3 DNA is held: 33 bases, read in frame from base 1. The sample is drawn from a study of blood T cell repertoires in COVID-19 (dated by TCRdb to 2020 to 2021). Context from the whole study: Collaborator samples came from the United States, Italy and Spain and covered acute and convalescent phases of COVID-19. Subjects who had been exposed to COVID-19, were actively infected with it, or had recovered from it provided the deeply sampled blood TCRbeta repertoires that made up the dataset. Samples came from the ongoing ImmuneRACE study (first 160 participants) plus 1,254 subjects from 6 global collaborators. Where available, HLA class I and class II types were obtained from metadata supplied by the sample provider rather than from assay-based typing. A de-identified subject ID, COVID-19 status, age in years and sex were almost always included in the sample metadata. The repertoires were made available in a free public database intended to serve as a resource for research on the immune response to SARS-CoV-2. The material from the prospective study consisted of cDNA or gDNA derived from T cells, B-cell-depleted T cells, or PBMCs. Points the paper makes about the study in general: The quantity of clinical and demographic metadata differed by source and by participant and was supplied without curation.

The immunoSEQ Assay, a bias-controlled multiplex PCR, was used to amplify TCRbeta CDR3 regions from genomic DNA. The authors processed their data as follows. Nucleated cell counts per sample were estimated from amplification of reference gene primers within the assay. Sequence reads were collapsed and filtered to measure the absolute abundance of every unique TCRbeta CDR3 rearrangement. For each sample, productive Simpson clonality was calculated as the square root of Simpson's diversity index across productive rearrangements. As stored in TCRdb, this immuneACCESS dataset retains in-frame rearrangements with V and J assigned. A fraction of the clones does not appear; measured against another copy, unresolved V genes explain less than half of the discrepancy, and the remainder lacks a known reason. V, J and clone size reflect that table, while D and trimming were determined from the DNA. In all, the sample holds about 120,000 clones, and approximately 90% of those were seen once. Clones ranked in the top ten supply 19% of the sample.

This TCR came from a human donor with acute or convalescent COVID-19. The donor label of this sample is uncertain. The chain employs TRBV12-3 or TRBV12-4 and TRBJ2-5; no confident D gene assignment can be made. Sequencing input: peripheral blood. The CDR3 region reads CASSQQETQYF. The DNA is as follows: TGTGCCAGCAGTCAGCAAGAGACCCAGTACTTC.